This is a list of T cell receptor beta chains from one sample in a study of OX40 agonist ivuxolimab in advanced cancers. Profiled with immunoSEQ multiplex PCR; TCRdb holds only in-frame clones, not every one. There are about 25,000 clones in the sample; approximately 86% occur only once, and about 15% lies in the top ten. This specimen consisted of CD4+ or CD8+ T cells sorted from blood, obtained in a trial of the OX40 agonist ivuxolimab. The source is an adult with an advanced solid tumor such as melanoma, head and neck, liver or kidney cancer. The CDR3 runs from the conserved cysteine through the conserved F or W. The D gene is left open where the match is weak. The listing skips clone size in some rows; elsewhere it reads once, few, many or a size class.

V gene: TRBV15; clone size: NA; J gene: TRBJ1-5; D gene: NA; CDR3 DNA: TGTGCCACCAACCCCGACCGGGACCTCTCATATAGCAATCAGCCCCAGCATTTT; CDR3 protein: CATNPDRDLSYSNQPQHF
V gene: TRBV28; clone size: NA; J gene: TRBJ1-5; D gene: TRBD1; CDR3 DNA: TGTGCCAGCACCCCGGACAGGGGGAGTAATCAGCCCCAGCATTTT; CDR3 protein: CASTPDRGSNQPQHF
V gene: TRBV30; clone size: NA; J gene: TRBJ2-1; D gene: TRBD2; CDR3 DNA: TGTGCCTGGAGTGAGCTAGCGGGATACAATGAGCAGTTCTTC; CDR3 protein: CAWSELAGYNEQFF
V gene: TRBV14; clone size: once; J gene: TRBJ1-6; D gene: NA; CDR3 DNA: TGTGCCAGCAGCCAAGCCCCGGCCTACGTCCCACCCCTCCACTTT; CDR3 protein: CASSQAPAYVPPLHF
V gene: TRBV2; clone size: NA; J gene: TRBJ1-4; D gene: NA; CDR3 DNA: TGTGCCAGCAGTGAAGGCCTACGGAGGGTGGCAACTAATGAAAAACTGTTTTTT; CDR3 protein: CASSEGLRRVATNEKLFF
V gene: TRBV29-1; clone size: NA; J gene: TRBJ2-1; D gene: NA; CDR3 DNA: TGCAGCGGGAAGTTCAATGAGCAGTTCTTC; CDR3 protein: CSGKFNEQFF
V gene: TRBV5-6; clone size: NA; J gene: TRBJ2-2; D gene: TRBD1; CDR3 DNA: TGTGCCAGCAGCCGGGGGACAGGGGGCATCGGGGAGCTGTTTTTT; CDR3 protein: CASSRGTGGIGELFF
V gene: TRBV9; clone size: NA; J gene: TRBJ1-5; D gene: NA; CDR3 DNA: TGTGCCAGCAGCGTGGCTGGACAGAGCAATCAGCCCCAGCATTTT; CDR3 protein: CASSVAGQSNQPQHF
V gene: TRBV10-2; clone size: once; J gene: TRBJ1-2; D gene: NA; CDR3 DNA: TGCGCCAGCAGGGTGGAGAAGGACGGCAGCTATGGCTACACCTTC; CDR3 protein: CASRVEKDGSYGYTF
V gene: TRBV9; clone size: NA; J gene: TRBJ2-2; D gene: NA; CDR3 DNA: TGTGCCAGCAGCGTAGCTAAGGAACCCGCGTACACCGGGGAGCTGTTTTTT; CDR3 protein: CASSVAKEPAYTGELFF
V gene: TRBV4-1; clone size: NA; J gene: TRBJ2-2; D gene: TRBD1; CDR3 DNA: TGCGCCAGCAGCTCCCGGGACAGGGAGCACACCGGGGAGCTGTTTTTT; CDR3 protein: CASSSRDREHTGELFF
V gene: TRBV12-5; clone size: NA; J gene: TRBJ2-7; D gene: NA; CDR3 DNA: TGTGCTAGTGGAACATCAGCATACGAGCAGTACTTC; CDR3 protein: CASGTSAYEQYF
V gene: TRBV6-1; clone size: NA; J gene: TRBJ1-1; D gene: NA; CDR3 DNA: TGTGCCAGCAGTTTAATACAGGCGGAGAACACTGAAGCTTTCTTT; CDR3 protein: CASSLIQAENTEAFF
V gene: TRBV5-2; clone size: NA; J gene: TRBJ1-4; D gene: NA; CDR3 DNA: TGCGCCAGCAGCCAAGATTCCGGACAGAATTATAATGAAAAACTGTTTTTT; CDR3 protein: CASSQDSGQNYNEKLFF
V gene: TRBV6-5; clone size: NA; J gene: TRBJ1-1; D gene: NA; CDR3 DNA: TGTGCCAGCAGACTCGTCGACAGGAGGAACACTGAAGCTTTCTTT; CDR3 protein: CASRLVDRRNTEAFF
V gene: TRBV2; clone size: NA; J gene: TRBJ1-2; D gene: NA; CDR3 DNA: TGTGCCAGCAGTCCCCTTTGGGCCCACTATGGCTACACCTTC; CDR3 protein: CASSPLWAHYGYTF
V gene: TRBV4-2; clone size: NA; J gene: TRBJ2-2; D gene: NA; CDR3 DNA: TGTGCCAGCAGCCGAGGGCCCGGGGAGCTGTTTTTT; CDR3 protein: CASSRGPGELFF
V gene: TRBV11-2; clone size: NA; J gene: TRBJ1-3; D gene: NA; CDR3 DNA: TGTGCCAGCACCGCTGAGGGAAACACCATATATTTT; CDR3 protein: CASTAEGNTIYF
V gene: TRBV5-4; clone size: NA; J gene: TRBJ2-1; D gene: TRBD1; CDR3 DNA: TGTGCCAGCAGATTCAGGGGGAATGAGCAGTTCTTC; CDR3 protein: CASRFRGNEQFF
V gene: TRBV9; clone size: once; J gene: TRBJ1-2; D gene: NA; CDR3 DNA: TGTGCCAGCACTTTGGGGACACTTAACTATGGCTACACCTTC; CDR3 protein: CASTLGTLNYGYTF
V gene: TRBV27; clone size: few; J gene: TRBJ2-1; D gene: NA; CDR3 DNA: TGTGCCAGCAGTCCTACAGGCGGGGCCTACAATGAGCAGTTCTTC; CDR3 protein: CASSPTGGAYNEQFF
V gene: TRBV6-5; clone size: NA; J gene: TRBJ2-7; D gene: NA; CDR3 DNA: TGTGCCAGCAGTTACTCAGGGAACCCCTACGAGCAGTACTTC; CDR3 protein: CASSYSGNPYEQYF